A selection of T cell receptor beta chains follows, all from one sample in a study of T cells and Merkel cell carcinoma outcomes. The repertoire was sequenced with immunoSEQ multiplex PCR; TCRdb's copy has only in-frame clones and lacks some. The sample consists of 15,000 to 17,000 clones, 81% of them appearing once. The sequenced material came from tumor tissue from Merkel cell carcinoma. Receptors originate from a human donor with Merkel cell carcinoma. CDR3s include the opening cysteine and the closing phenylalanine or tryptophan. Fields, in order: D gene, clone size, J gene, V gene, CDR3 protein, CDR3 DNA. D genes are given only for firm matches. Clone size is given for some rows only: seen once, a few or many times, or a class if the clone is expanded.

NA NA TRBJ1-6 TRBV7-9 CASRSTGIWSPLHF TGTGCCAGCAGAAGTACAGGGATCTGGTCACCCCTCCACTTT
TRBD1 NA TRBJ1-2 TRBV19 CASSIVTGDHGYTF TGTGCCAGTAGTATTGTGACAGGGGATCACGGCTACACCTTC
NA NA TRBJ1-6 TRBV28 CASSRTRTDYNSPLHF TGTGCCAGCAGTAGAACACGCACTGATTATAATTCACCCCTCCACTTT
NA NA TRBJ1-2 TRBV11-3 CASSWVRGEDGYTF TGTGCCAGCAGCTGGGTCCGGGGAGAGGATGGCTACACCTTC
NA NA TRBJ1-3 TRBV28 CASSFGHPNTIYF TGTGCCAGCAGTTTTGGGCACCCAAACACCATATATTTT
TRBD1 NA TRBJ2-3 TRBV7-9 CASSSRDRGILGTDTQYF TGTGCCAGCAGCTCCCGGGACAGGGGGATCTTGGGCACAGATACGCAGTATTTT
NA NA TRBJ2-7 TRBV7-9 CASSFEGAYEQYF TGTGCCAGCAGCTTCGAAGGGGCCTACGAGCAGTACTTC
NA once TRBJ2-7 TRBV21-1 CASSKLTGYSYEQYF TGTGCCAGCAGCAAACTAACAGGGTACTCCTACGAGCAGTACTTC
NA NA TRBJ2-1 TRBV29-1 CSAEVSYNEQFF TGCAGCGCCGAGGTTTCCTACAATGAGCAGTTCTTC
NA NA TRBJ2-3 TRBV10-1 CASSESGYGDTQYF TGCGCCAGCAGTGAGTCAGGGTATGGAGATACGCAGTATTTT
NA NA TRBJ1-1 TRBV30 CAWSQGSGTEAFF TGTGCCTGGAGTCAGGGCAGCGGCACTGAAGCTTTCTTT
NA NA TRBJ2-3 TRBV10-3 CAIRTGTSTDTQYF TGTGCCATCAGAACCGGGACTAGCACAGATACGCAGTATTTT
NA NA TRBJ1-1 TRBV5-1 CASSLTMNTEAFF TGCGCCAGCAGCTTGACGATGAACACTGAAGCTTTCTTT
NA NA TRBJ1-1 TRBV14 CASSQVAGADTEAFF TGTGCCAGCAGCCAAGTGGCGGGGGCGGACACTGAAGCTTTCTTT